This T cell receptor (beta chain) was retrieved from a study of control samples from healthy donors and cancer patients. Measured with immunoSEQ multiplex PCR; TCRdb has only the in-frame clones, and not every one. The profile covers some 120,000 clones, with about 90% appearing a single time and around 1.7% taken by the ten largest. Trimming removed 4 bases from V and 4 bases from J; junction bases left unmatched: 7. CDR1 and CDR2 (germline): SGHRS, YFSETQ. The CDR3 length is 16 residues. The chain is built from TRBV5-1 and TRBJ2-7, with 14 nucleotides matching TRBD2. Sequencing was performed on blood. This receptor was taken from a man aged 18 to 29 in good health. CDR3 bases: TGCGCCAGCAGCCAGACTAGCGGGAGGGCCCTGTACGAGCAGTACTTC. Translating it yields CASSQTSGRALYEQYF.